The 21 T cell receptor beta chains given below trace back to one sample, sequenced in a study of CD4 T cells in relation to SARS-CoV-2 and coronaviruses. Their recognized antigens are unknown. Generated by immunoSEQ multiplex PCR, the TCRdb table keeps only in-frame clones and is missing some. The sample includes some 43,000 clones, over 75% of them seen just once. Sequences were obtained from naive CD4+ T cells from PBMCs, cultured in vitro. This sample's subset: naive CD4+ T cells isolated by negative enrichment. These TCRs come from an adult with COVID-19.

The table lists this clone with a few counts. This rearrangement joins TRBV2 to TRBJ1-6, with 7 positions matching TRBD1. With V trimmed by 6 bases and J by 8 bases, 10 bases remained unmatched. The CDR3 has 15 residues. The germline V gene encodes CDR1 SNHLY and CDR2 FYNNEI. The CDR3 here is CASSKTGDGYSPLHF. CDR3 DNA: TGTGCCAGCAGCAAAACAGGGGACGGTTATTCACCCCTCCACTTT.

The rearrangement uses TRBV19 and TRBJ1-5, with 7 nucleotides matching TRBD1. The germline gives CDR1 LNHDA, CDR2 SQIVND (reference sequence). After removal of 3 bases from V and 5 bases from J, the junction contained 7 bases not matched to a gene. This CDR3 region has 15 residues. The CDR3: CASSIRGGDYQPQHF. DNA of the CDR3: TGTGCCAGTAGTATTAGAGGGGGCGATTATCAGCCCCAGCATTTT.

V is TRBV2 and J is TRBJ2-1; no reliable D call. With 7 bases removed from V and 9 bases from J, the gap between germline ends came to 7 bases. CDR3 length equals 10 residues. CDR1 is SNHLY, CDR2 FYNNEI, per germline. The CDR3 DNA sequence: TGTGCCAGCAAATTTATTGAGCAGTTCTTC. Protein: CASKFIEQFF.

This chain connects TRBV10-3 to TRBJ2-1, with D uncertain. V lost 2 bases, J lost 5 bases, and 13 bases lay in between. The CDR3 is 15 amino acids. Germline V CDR1 and CDR2: ENHRY, SYGVKD. The CDR3: CAISEPLRAHNEQFF. The CDR3 DNA reads as TGTGCCATCAGTGAGCCCCTAAGGGCCCACAATGAGCAGTTCTTC.

CDR3 loop: CASSFQTGVNQPQHF. CDR3 sequence (DNA): TGTGCCAGCAGTTTTCAGACAGGGGTCAATCAGCCCCAGCATTTT. This chain uses TRBV28 with TRBJ1-5, with 8 bases lining up with TRBD1. Germline CDR1 is MDHEN and CDR2 is SYDVKM. J was trimmed by 3 bases and V by 3 bases; bases with no gene match: 4. The CDR3 is made up of 15 amino acids. Using reference TRBV28 and TRBJ1-5 for the parts outside the CDR3, the full variable domain is DVKVTQSSRYLVKRTGEKVFLECVQDMDHENMFWYRQDPGLGLRLIYFSYDVKMKEKGDIPEGYSVSREKKERFSLILESASTNQTSMYLCASSFQTGVNQPQHFGDGTRLSIL.

Worth noting for this clone: Germline is not matched at one junction end, which may reflect a read error. The rearrangement links TRBV6-5 to TRBJ2-1; 7 bases agree with TRBD2. Germline CDR1 is MNHEY and CDR2 is SVGAGI. This CDR3 comprises 12 residues. The CDR3 nucleotides read TGTGGCAGCGGGGCGTGGTACAATGAGCAGTTCTTC. The encoded protein is CGSGAWYNEQFF.

Only a few counts were recorded for this clone. The chain uses TRBV7-9 and TRBJ2-1; TRBD2 agrees at 7 bases. The ends lost 2 bases at V and 7 bases at J; junction bases unmatched: 14. The CDR3 is 17 amino acids. Germline CDR1 is SEHNR and CDR2 is FQNEAQ (reference sequence). In nucleotides, the CDR3 is TGTGCCAGCAGCTTAAGCCCCCTCTGGCGCGGGAGAAATGAGCAGTTCTTC. Translating it yields CASSLSPLWRGRNEQFF.

The chain couples TRBV5-4 to TRBJ2-5, with D possibly matching TRBD2 (5 bases). The CDR3 consists of 14 residues. V lost 1 base to trimming and J lost 8 bases, with 15 bases between them. Germline CDR1 SGHNT, CDR2 YYREEE (reference sequence). Written as DNA, the CDR3 is TGTGCCAGCAGCTTGCCGGGGAAAGAGTCCACCCAGTACTTC. It is translated as CASSLPGKESTQYF.

The gene calls are TRBV18 and TRBJ1-1, with D hard to call. The CDR3 sequence is 13 residues long. CDR1 is KGHSH and CDR2 is LQKENI in the germline V gene. Trimming removed 3 bases from V and 1 base from J, with 6 bases in between. The CDR3 region has the DNA TGTGCCAGCTCACCCCTAGGGAACACTGAAGCTTTCTTT. Its protein is CASSPLGNTEAFF.

This clone was counted a single time. The chain uses TRBV18 and TRBJ1-2; TRBD1 might be the D (6 bases). The CDR3 runs 16 residues. V gave up 5 bases and J gave up 6 bases, with 22 bases separating them. Germline lookup yields CDR1 KGHSH and CDR2 LQKENI. Written as DNA, the CDR3 is TGTGCCAGCTCATCACAGGTGGGGGGGGCGACGGATGGCTACACCTTC. This encodes CASSSQVGGATDGYTF.

In its sample, this clone was seen once. The V call is TRBV4-1, the J call TRBJ2-7, with TRBD2 matching 9 bases. Germline V gene lookup returns CDR1 MGHRA and CDR2 YSYEKL. The V segment lost 0 bases and the J segment 3 bases; nucleotides outside the gene matches: 9. The CDR3 loop spans 17 amino acids. For the CDR3, the DNA is TGCGCCAGCAGCCAAGAGAGGCGGCGGGAGGGCCGCTACGAGCAGTACTTC. It specifies CASSQERRREGRYEQYF.

The chain has TRBV28 and TRBJ2-7, with unresolved D. CDR3 length equals 11 residues. V lost 5 bases and J lost 8, with 10 bases in between. Germline V gene sequence: CDR1 MDHEN, CDR2 SYDVKM. Here the CDR3 reads CASSTIAQQYF. The DNA for the CDR3 is TGTGCCAGCAGTACGATCGCTCAGCAGTACTTC. The full variable domain, with the rest looked up from reference TRBV28 and TRBJ2-7, is DVKVTQSSRYLVKRTGEKVFLECVQDMDHENMFWYRQDPGLGLRLIYFSYDVKMKEKGDIPEGYSVSREKKERFSLILESASTNQTSMYLCASSTIAQQYFGPGTRLTVT.

J is TRBJ2-5 and V is TRBV28, with 9 bases matching TRBD2. The V gene end was trimmed by 5 bases and the J gene end by 3 bases; junction bases not matched to a gene: 7. This CDR3 has 15 residues. CDR1 is MDHEN, CDR2 SYDVKM, per germline. The CDR3: CASSTSGRLKETQYF. The CDR3 DNA follows: TGTGCCAGCAGTACGAGCGGGAGGCTAAAAGAGACCCAGTACTTC.

The V and J genes are TRBV3-1 (or the pseudogene TRBV3-2) and TRBJ1-4; D is possibly TRBD1 (6 bases). Germline V lookup: CDR1 LGHDT, CDR2 YNNKEL (reference sequence). The CDR3 sequence is 12 residues long. V lost 3 bases, J lost 13 bases, and 12 bases lay in between. CDR3 region: CASSQSRGGLFF. The CDR3 DNA reads as TGTGCCAGCAGCCAGTCGAGAGGGGGACTGTTTTTT.

The chain couples TRBV18 to TRBJ2-5, with a tentative D call TRBD1 (6 bases). The V end was cut by 2 bases, the J end by 4 bases, with 8 bases between. Germline lookup yields CDR1 KGHSH and CDR2 LQKENI. The CDR3 loop spans 13 amino acids. The CDR3 region is CASSPWGRETQYF. The CDR3 nucleotides read TGTGCCAGCTCACCATGGGGGCGAGAGACCCAGTACTTC.

This chain joins TRBV7-3 and TRBJ2-3; 7 bases align to TRBD2. With 5 bases clipped from V and 1 base from J, the junction kept 6 bases outside the gene matches. CDR3 length: 15 residues. From germline, CDR1 is SGHTA and CDR2 FQGTGA. The CDR3 protein is CASSLQRDGTDTQYF. Written as DNA, the CDR3 is TGTGCCAGCAGCCTCCAGCGGGACGGCACAGATACGCAGTATTTT.

The V call is TRBV10-3, the J call TRBJ2-3, with 10 positions matching TRBD2. V trimming: 10 bases; J trimming: 3 bases; junction bases outside the gene matches: 7. Germline loops: CDR1 ENHRY, CDR2 SYGVKD. The CDR3 is 14 amino acids. CDR3 sequence (DNA): TGTGCCACCATCAGCGGGAGGGATACAGATACGCAGTATTTT. This sequence encodes CATISGRDTDTQYF.

In its sample, this clone was seen a few times. The chain couples TRBV28 to TRBJ2-7; tentatively, D is TRBD1 (6 bases). The germline V and J ends were trimmed by 2 bases and 3 bases, with 14 bases remaining between them. The CDR3 sequence is 15 residues long. Germline CDR1 is MDHEN and CDR2 is SYDVKM. The chain's CDR3 is CASSLLGVQGYEQYF. Here the CDR3 DNA reads TGTGCCAGCAGTTTACTGGGTGTACAGGGCTACGAGCAGTACTTC.

The gene calls are TRBV19 and TRBJ2-1; 7 nucleotides align to TRBD2. The length of the CDR3 is 16 residues. V shed 3 bases and J 2 bases; nucleotides not matched to a gene: 7. From germline, CDR1 is LNHDA and CDR2 SQIVND (reference sequence). The CDR3: CASSMSSSGAYNEQFF. Written as DNA, the CDR3 is TGTGCCAGTAGTATGTCGTCTAGCGGAGCCTACAATGAGCAGTTCTTC.

The genes are TRBV2 and TRBJ1-1; D is possibly TRBD1 (5 bases). The V gene lost 8 bases and the J gene lost 4 bases, with 11 bases spanning the gap. The CDR3 totals 12 residues. Germline V lookup: CDR1 SNHLY, CDR2 FYNNEI. The CDR3 DNA reads as TGTGCCAGCCTTGGGGGAGGCACTGAAGCTTTCTTT. Its protein is CASLGGGTEAFF.

Here the CDR3 reads CASSQDWAAAGTQYF. As DNA, the CDR3 is TGTGCCAGTAGTCAAGACTGGGCGGCCGCGGGGACCCAGTACTTC. This chain joins TRBV19 and TRBJ2-5; TRBD2 might be the D (5 bases). Germline-derived CDR1 and CDR2 are LNHDA and SQIVND (reference sequence). The CDR3 contains 15 residues. V was shortened by 5 bases and J by 7 bases, with 20 bases between the two germline ends.